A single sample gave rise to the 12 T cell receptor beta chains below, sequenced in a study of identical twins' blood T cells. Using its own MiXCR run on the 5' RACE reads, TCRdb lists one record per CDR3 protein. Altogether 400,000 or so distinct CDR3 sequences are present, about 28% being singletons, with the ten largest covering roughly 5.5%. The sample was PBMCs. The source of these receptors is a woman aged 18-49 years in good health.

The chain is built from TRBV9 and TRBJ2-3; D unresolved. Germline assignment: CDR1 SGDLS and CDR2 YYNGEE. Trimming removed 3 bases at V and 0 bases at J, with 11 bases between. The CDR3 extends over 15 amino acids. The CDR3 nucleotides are TGTGCCAGCAGCGCCCCACTCACCAGCACAGATACGCAGTATTTT. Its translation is CASSAPLTSTDTQYF. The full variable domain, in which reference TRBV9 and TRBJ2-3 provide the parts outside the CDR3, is DSGVTQTPKHLITATGQRVTLRCSPRSGDLSVYWYQQSLDQGLQFLIQYYNGEERAKGNILERFSAQQFPDLHSELNLSSLELGDSALYFCASSAPLTSTDTQYFGPGTRLTVL.

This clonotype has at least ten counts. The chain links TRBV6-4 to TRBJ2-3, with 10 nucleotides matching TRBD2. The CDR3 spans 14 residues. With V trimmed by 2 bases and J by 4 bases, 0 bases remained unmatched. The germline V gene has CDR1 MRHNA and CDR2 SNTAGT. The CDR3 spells CASSDSGGADTQYF. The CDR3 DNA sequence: TGTGCCAGCAGTGACAGCGGGGGGGCAGATACGCAGTATTTT.

The CDR3 region is CASGSERRGEKLFF. In DNA form, the CDR3 reads TGTGCCAGCGGGTCCGAGAGGCGGGGGGAAAAACTGTTTTTT. The rearrangement joins TRBV12-3 or TRBV12-4 to TRBJ1-4, with D possibly matching TRBD1 (5 bases). This CDR3 contains 14 residues. V was shortened by 8 bases and J by 8 bases, with 18 bases between the two germline ends.

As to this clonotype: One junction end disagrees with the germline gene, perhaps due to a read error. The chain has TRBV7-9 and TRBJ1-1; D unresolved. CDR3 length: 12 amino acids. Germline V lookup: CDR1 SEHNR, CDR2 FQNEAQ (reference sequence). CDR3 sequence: CSSSLDGLWAFF. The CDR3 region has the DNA TGTTCCAGCAGCTTAGACGGGTTGTGGGCTTTCTTT.

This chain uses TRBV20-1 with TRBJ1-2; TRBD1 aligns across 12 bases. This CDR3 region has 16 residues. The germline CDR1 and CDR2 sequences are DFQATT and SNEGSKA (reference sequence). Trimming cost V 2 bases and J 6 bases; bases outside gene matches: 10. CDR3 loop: CSARSLGQGAFNGYTF. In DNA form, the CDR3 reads TGCAGTGCTAGAAGTTTGGGACAGGGGGCTTTTAATGGCTACACCTTC.

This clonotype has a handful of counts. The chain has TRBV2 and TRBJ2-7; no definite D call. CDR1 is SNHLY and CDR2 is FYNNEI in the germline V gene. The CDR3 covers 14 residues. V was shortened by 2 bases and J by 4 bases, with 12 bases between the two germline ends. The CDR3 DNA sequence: TGTGCCAGCAGTGAACTGGTTATGGGGTACGAGCAGTACTTC. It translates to CASSELVMGYEQYF.

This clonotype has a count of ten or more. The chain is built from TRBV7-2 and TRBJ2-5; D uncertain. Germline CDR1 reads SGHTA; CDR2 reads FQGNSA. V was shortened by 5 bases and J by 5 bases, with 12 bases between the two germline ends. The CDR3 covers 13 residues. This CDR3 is CASSRGAQETQYF. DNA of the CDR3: TGTGCCAGCAGCCGAGGCGCACAGGAGACCCAGTACTTC.

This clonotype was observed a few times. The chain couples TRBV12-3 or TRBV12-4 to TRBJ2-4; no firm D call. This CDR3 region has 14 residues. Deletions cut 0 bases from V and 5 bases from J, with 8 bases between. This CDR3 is CASSLAQIQNIQYF. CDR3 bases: TGTGCCAGCAGTTTAGCTCAGATCCAAAACATTCAGTACTTC.

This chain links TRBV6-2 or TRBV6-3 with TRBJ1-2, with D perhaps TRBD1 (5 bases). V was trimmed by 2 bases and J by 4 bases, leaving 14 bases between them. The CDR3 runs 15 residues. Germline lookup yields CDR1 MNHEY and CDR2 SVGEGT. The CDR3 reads CASSYSGTVTYGYTF. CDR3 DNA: TGTGCCAGCAGTTACAGCGGGACGGTAACCTATGGCTACACCTTC.

CDR3 DNA sequence: TGCAGTGCTATCGGACAGGGGAGAGGCTACACCTTC. The encoded protein is CSAIGQGRGYTF. The V call is TRBV20-1, the J call TRBJ1-2; 9 positions match TRBD1. Trimming at V came to 4 bases and at J to 8 bases, leaving 5 bases not matched to a gene. This CDR3 spans 12 amino acids. Germline V lookup: CDR1 DFQATT, CDR2 SNEGSKA (reference sequence).

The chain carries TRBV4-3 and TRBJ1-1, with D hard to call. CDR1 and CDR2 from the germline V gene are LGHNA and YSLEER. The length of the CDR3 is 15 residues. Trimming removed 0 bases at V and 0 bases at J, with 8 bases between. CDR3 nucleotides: TGCGCCAGCAGCCAAGATAGGAGGGTGAACACTGAAGCTTTCTTT. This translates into CASSQDRRVNTEAFF.

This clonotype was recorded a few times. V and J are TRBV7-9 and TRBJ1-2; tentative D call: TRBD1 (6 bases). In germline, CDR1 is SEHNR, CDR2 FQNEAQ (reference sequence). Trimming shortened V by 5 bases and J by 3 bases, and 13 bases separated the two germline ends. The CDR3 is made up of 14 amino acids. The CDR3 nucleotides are TGTGCCAGCAGCACCGACAGGATTCACTATGGCTACACCTTC. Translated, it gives CASSTDRIHYGYTF. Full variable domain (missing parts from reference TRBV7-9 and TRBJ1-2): DTGVSQNPRHKITKRGQNVTFRCDPISEHNRLYWYRQTLGQGPEFLTYFQNEAQLEKSRLLSDRFSAERPKGSFSTLEIQRTEQGDSAMYLCASSTDRIHYGYTFGSGTRLTVV.